Described below is a single T cell receptor (beta chain) sequence and its context. This sample is part of a study of Ad26.COV2.S vaccination and SARS-CoV-2 variants. Study at large: Enrolled in COV1001, the donor was in the Ad26.COV2.S trial arm, which received the vaccine.

As for treatment: 19 received Ad26.COV2.S at low or high dose, single or two shots; 5 received placebo; per-sample allocation not given. Following the first vaccine or placebo injection, samples were taken on day 63. The method was immunoSEQ multiplex PCR; TCRdb's version includes in-frame clones alone and lacks a portion of them. The data hold over 400,000 clones, with 80% to 95% observed a single time. The CDR3 consists of 15 residues. Germline V gene data show CDR1 as SGHDT and CDR2 as YYEEEE. The V gene lost 3 bases and the J gene lost 8 bases, with 15 bases spanning the gap. The V gene is TRBV5-6, the J gene TRBJ1-6; D is undetermined. This clonotype was obtained from a person aged 18 to 65 who received the Ad26.COV2.S COVID-19 vaccine or a placebo. Specimen: peripheral blood, collected in a trial of Ad26.COV2.S vaccine versus placebo. The DNA of the CDR3 is TGTGCCAGCAGCTCTACCTTGCTTTGGGATTCACCCCTCCACTTT. It translates to CASSSTLLWDSPLHF.